This record looks at one TCR beta chain sequence and its context. This sample was included in a study of blood T cell repertoires in COVID-19. For the study at large: COVID-19 samples, acute and convalescent, were from the United States, Italy and Spain. PBMCs, B-cell-depleted T cells, or T cells provided the cDNA or gDNA that made up the material.

With 7 bases clipped from V and 7 bases from J, the junction kept 10 bases outside the gene matches. The CDR3 totals 15 residues. Looked up from germline, CDR1 is LNHDA and CDR2 is SQIVND (reference sequence). Clones were sequenced by immunoSEQ multiplex PCR, and TCRdb holds only the in-frame ones, with some missing. The sample records over 75,000 clones, roughly 88% being singletons. The J gene is TRBJ2-1, the V gene TRBV19; 10 bases fit TRBD2. The sequence came from a woman aged 80 or older with active or convalescent COVID-19. Sequencing used peripheral blood. This CDR3 is CASTATSGRPNEQFF. DNA of the CDR3: TGTGCCAGTACCGCGACTAGCGGGCGTCCTAATGAGCAGTTCTTC.